A selection of T cell receptor beta chains follows, all from one sample in a study of lymphopenia after photon versus proton radiotherapy. Assay: immunoSEQ multiplex PCR; the TCRdb copy retains only in-frame clones and omits some. The sample has fewer than 45,000 clones; about 86% are singletons. Sample: peripheral blood, taken from a patient treated with proton-based radiotherapy. All receptors come from a woman aged 70-85 years with pancreatic cancer. Some clones in this sample may be carry-over from other donors' samples. CDR3s include the opening cysteine and the closing phenylalanine or tryptophan. A D gene is named only where the DNA matches it firmly. Clone sizes are given selectively: once, few, many, or a class where the clone is expanded.

len: 15
d_gene: .
j_gene: TRBJ2-3
v_gene: TRBV11-3
abundance: .
CDR3nt: TGTGCCAGCAGCTTAGCCTACAGTAGCACAGATACGCAGTATTTT
CDR3aa: CASSLAYSSTDTQYF

len: 15
d_gene: .
j_gene: TRBJ2-3
v_gene: TRBV7-2
abundance: .
CDR3nt: TGTGCCAGCAGCTTAGTTGCCGGGAGCACAGATACGCAGTATTTT
CDR3aa: CASSLVAGSTDTQYF

len: 14
d_gene: .
j_gene: TRBJ2-1
v_gene: TRBV13
abundance: once
CDR3nt: TGTGCCAGCAGCTCAGGGACACCCTACAATGAGCAGTTCTTC
CDR3aa: CASSSGTPYNEQFF

len: 16
d_gene: TRBD1
j_gene: TRBJ1-2
v_gene: TRBV4-3
abundance: .
CDR3nt: TGCGCCAGCAGCCAAGAGGCCAGGGGGTTTAACTATGGCTACACCTTC
CDR3aa: CASSQEARGFNYGYTF

len: 12
d_gene: .
j_gene: TRBJ2-1
v_gene: TRBV6-1
abundance: .
CDR3nt: TGTGCCAGCAGTGCCTACGGGAATGAGCAGTTCTTC
CDR3aa: CASSAYGNEQFF

len: 12
d_gene: TRBD2
j_gene: TRBJ2-1
v_gene: TRBV6-1
abundance: .
CDR3nt: TGTGCCACCCGACTAGCGCGTAATGAGCAGTTCTTC
CDR3aa: CATRLARNEQFF

len: 15
d_gene: .
j_gene: TRBJ1-2
v_gene: TRBV10-3
abundance: .
CDR3nt: TGTGCCATCAGTGAGTTGTCAGGGGACAACTATGGCTACACCTTC
CDR3aa: CAISELSGDNYGYTF

len: 15
d_gene: .
j_gene: TRBJ1-1
v_gene: TRBV11-2
abundance: once
CDR3nt: TGTGCCAGCAGCCCGACGGCAGGGGTGAACACTGAAGCTTTCTTT
CDR3aa: CASSPTAGVNTEAFF

len: 16
d_gene: TRBD2
j_gene: TRBJ2-2
v_gene: TRBV6-5
abundance: .
CDR3nt: TGTGCCAGCAGTTACCTAGGACTAGATGCGACCGGGGAGCTGTTTTTT
CDR3aa: CASSYLGLDATGELFF

len: 17
d_gene: TRBD2
j_gene: TRBJ2-1
v_gene: TRBV7-9
abundance: .
CDR3nt: TGTGCCAGCAGCTTAGTCGCTAGCGGGATCTCCTACAATGAGCAGTTCTTC
CDR3aa: CASSLVASGISYNEQFF

len: 14
d_gene: TRBD2
j_gene: TRBJ2-7
v_gene: TRBV5-4
abundance: .
CDR3nt: TGTGCCAGCAGCTTGACTAGCGGGATCTACGAGCAGTACTTC
CDR3aa: CASSLTSGIYEQYF

len: 14
d_gene: .
j_gene: TRBJ1-3
v_gene: TRBV4-2
abundance: .
CDR3nt: TGTGCCAGCAGTCAGGGGAGCTCTGGAAACACCATATATTTT
CDR3aa: CASSQGSSGNTIYF

len: 14
d_gene: .
j_gene: TRBJ1-3
v_gene: TRBV19
abundance: once
CDR3nt: TGTGCCAGTAGTCCGGGGCGGTCTGGAAACACCATATATTTT
CDR3aa: CASSPGRSGNTIYF

len: 15
d_gene: TRBD1
j_gene: TRBJ2-7
v_gene: TRBV10-3
abundance: .
CDR3nt: TGTGCCATCAGTGAGACCCGGGACAGTACCTACGAGCAGTACTTC
CDR3aa: CAISETRDSTYEQYF

len: 19
d_gene: .
j_gene: TRBJ2-1
v_gene: TRBV6-1
abundance: once
CDR3nt: TGTGCCAGCAGTGAAGATCGGGCAGGGCCCGGGACTGTGGGGAATGAGCAGTTCTTC
CDR3aa: CASSEDRAGPGTVGNEQFF

len: 16
d_gene: TRBD2
j_gene: TRBJ2-2
v_gene: TRBV7-2
abundance: .
CDR3nt: TGTGCCAGCAGCTTAGCGGGAGGGCCTGACACCGGGGAGCTGTTTTTT
CDR3aa: CASSLAGGPDTGELFF

len: 14
d_gene: .
j_gene: TRBJ2-1
v_gene: TRBV4-1
abundance: .
CDR3nt: TGCGCCAGCAGCCAAGAGTCAGCGGACAATGAGCAGTTCTTC
CDR3aa: CASSQESADNEQFF